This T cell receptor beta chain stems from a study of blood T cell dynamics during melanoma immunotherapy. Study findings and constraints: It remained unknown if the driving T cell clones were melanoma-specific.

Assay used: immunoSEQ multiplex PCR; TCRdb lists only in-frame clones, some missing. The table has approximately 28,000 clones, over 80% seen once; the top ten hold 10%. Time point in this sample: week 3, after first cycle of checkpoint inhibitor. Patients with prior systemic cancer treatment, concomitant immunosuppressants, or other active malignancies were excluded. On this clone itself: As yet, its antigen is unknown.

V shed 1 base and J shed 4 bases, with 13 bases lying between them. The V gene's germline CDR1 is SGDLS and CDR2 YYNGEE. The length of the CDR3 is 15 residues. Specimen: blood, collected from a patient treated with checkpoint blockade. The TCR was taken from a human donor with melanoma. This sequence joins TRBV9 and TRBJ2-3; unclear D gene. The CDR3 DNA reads TGTGCCAGCAGCGTAAATAACCATCGGGCAGATACGCAGTATTTT. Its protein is CASSVNNHRADTQYF.